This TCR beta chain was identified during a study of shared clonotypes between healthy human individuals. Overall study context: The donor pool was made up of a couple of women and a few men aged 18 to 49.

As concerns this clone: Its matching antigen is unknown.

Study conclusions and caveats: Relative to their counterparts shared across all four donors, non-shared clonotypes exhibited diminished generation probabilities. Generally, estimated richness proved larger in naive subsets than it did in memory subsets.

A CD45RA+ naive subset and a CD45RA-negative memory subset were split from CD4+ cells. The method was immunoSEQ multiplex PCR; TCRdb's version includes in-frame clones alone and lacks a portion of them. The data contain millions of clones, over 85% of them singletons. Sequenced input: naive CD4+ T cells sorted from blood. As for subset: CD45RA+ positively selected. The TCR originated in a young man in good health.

CDR3 in amino acids: CASSFNRRNYGYTF. The DNA for the CDR3 is TGTGCCAGCAGTTTTAATCGCAGAAACTATGGCTACACCTTC. The chain has TRBV28 and TRBJ1-2; D gene ambiguous. Germline V CDR1 and CDR2: MDHEN, SYDVKM. V lost 3 bases, J lost 2 bases, and 10 bases lay in between. The CDR3 runs to 14 residues.